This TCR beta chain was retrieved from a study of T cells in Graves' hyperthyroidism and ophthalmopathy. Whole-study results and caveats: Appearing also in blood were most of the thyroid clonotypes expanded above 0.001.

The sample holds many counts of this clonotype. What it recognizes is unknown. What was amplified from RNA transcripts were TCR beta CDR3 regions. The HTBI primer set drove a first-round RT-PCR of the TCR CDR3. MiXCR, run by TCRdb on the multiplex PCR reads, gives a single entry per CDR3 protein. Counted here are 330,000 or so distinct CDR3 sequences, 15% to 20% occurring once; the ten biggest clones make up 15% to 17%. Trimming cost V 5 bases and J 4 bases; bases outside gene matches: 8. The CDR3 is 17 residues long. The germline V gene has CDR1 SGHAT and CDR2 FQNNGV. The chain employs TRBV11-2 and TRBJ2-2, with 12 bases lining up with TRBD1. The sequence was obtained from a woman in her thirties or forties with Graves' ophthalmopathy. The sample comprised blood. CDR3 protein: CASSAGQGARGTGELFF. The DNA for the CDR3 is TGTGCCAGCAGCGCGGGACAGGGGGCGCGCGGCACCGGGGAGCTGTTTTTT.